This T cell receptor beta chain originates from a study of blood T cell repertoires in COVID-19. The wider study: Specimens from acute and convalescent COVID-19 originated in the United States, Italy and Spain. Nucleic acid was either cDNA or gDNA, and it came from T cells, B-cell-depleted T cells, or PBMCs.

Per the original methods: The assay estimated nucleated cells by amplifying reference gene primers. Profiling relied on immunoSEQ multiplex PCR, and the TCRdb table lists in-frame clones only, not all of them. V, J and clone size are those of that table, while D and trimming were read from the DNA. The data contain under 55,000 clones, 84% of them singletons. CDR1 is SGHVS and CDR2 is FQNEAQ in the germline V gene. J gave up 0 bases and V 5 bases, and 5 bases lay outside the gene matches. The CDR3 loop spans 16 amino acids. Sequencing input: peripheral blood. This TCR derives from a man between 50 and 59 years old with acute or convalescent COVID-19. This rearrangement joins TRBV7-8 to TRBJ2-5, with 11 bases identical to TRBD2. The CDR3 nucleotides read TGTGCCAGCAGCCCTAGACTAGCGGGGTACCAAGAGACCCAGTACTTC. Translated: CASSPRLAGYQETQYF.